This T cell receptor beta chain was retrieved from a study of beta chain features in type 1 diabetes. Across the study: Patients looked much like healthy donors when it came to age, gender and cell yields. Study findings and constraints: It was not settled here whether HLA type affects TCRB rearrangement.

Expressed TCRB transcripts were sequenced because the entire RNA isolate underwent reverse transcription. Repertoires were generated with immunoSEQ multiplex PCR, while TCRdb's copy carries only in-frame clones and drops some. Of 140,000 to 150,000 clones in the sample, 40% to 60% are singletons; the top ten hold around 0.42%. There was one heparinised blood draw per donor, averaging roughly 110 mL. Sorted populations were all over 95% pure. A word on this clone: The antigen is undetermined.

This CDR3 is built from 13 residues. Germline CDR1 is MDHEN and CDR2 is SYDVKM. The ends were cut back, 5 bases at V and 2 bases at J, with 10 bases in the middle. Sequenced input: Tregs from blood. This receptor was obtained from a man between 18 and 29 years old in good health. The chain has TRBV28 and TRBJ2-7, with D perhaps TRBD1 (7 bases). The CDR3 region has the DNA TGTGCCAGCAGTCAGGGGGGTCCCTACGAGCAGTACTTC. The encoded protein is CASSQGGPYEQYF.